This TCR beta chain was obtained from a study of vaccination and CD4 T cells after COVID-19. Study information: Convalescent donors were composed of six males and four females, of whom two were Hispanic.

An Oncomine TCR Beta short-read assay was used to sequence the DNA from cultured CD4+ T cells. TCRdb used MiXCR to reprocess the PCR reads, holding one entry per CDR3 protein. Altogether roughly 4,200 distinct CDR3 sequences are present, around 45% being singletons, with the ten largest covering 40% to 55%. Comment on this clonotype: Its specificity is unknown.

Treatment defined: approximately 11-day PBMC culture with coronavirus spike peptide pools or control peptides (ViraFEST assay). Wells that each held about 2 million PBMCs were cultured with around 9.7 IU/ml IL-2 and approximately 10 ug/ml peptide pools. The TCR originated in a human donor who had recovered from COVID-19. What was sequenced was CD4+ T cells from blood, cultured in vitro.

CDR3 residues: CASSFNREGEAFF. Here the CDR3 DNA reads TGTGCCAGCAGCTTCAACAGGGAAGGTGAAGCTTTCTTT. The V call is TRBV7-2, the J call TRBJ1-1; weak D call: TRBD1 (6 bases). The CDR3 sequence is 13 residues long. CDR1 and CDR2 (germline): SGHTA, FQGNSA. V shed 3 bases and J shed 7 bases, with 12 bases lying between them.